This TCR beta chain was documented in a study of blood T cell repertoires in COVID-19. Study overall: COVID-19 samples collected from the United States, Italy and Spain covered acute and convalescent phases. Sample material is recorded as cDNA or gDNA derived from T cells, B-cell-depleted T cells, or PBMCs.

CDR1 and CDR2 (germline): MDHEN, SYDVKM. Trimming pared 2 bases from V and 11 bases from J, leaving 16 bases between. CDR3 length equals 14 residues. Per the original data handling: Using reference gene primer amplification, nucleated cell counts were estimated. Profiled with immunoSEQ multiplex PCR; TCRdb holds only in-frame clones, not every one. The V and J calls and clone size come from that table; D and trimming were worked out from the DNA. In the table there are hundreds of thousands of clones, 75% to 90% of which are singletons. Sequences were obtained from peripheral blood. The clonotype comes from a woman between 40 and 55 years old who had recovered from COVID-19. This chain links TRBV28 with TRBJ1-5; D gene unclear. In nucleotides, the CDR3 is TGTGCCAGCAGTTTACTAAACTCTTTCGGGGCCCAGCATTTT. Encoded protein: CASSLLNSFGAQHF. Based on the CDR3 plus reference TRBV28 and TRBJ1-5, the full variable domain is DVKVTQSSRYLVKRTGEKVFLECVQDMDHENMFWYRQDPGLGLRLIYFSYDVKMKEKGDIPEGYSVSREKKERFSLILESASTNQTSMYLCASSLLNSFGAQHFGDGTRLSIL.